This T cell receptor beta chain was sequenced during a study of blood T cell repertoires in COVID-19. Overall study context: From the United States, Italy and Spain came samples of acute and convalescent COVID-19.

The germline V gene has CDR1 LGHNT and CDR2 FRNRAP. The CDR3 extends over 16 amino acids. V lost 2 bases to trimming and J lost 9 bases; unmatched junction nucleotides: 12. How the authors handled the data: Researchers report that nucleated cell counts were estimated from reference gene primer amplification. Sequenced by immunoSEQ multiplex PCR; TCRdb stores in-frame clones only, minus some. V, J and clone size derive from that table, while D and trimming were established from the DNA sequence. The data hold 90,000 to 150,000 clones, with about 85% observed a single time. The TCR originated in a man at least 80 years old with acute or convalescent COVID-19. The sequenced material came from peripheral blood. The chain employs TRBV12-5 and TRBJ2-1; TRBD2 agrees at 8 bases. CDR3 sequence: CASGLPGGQGTGEQFF. CDR3 DNA sequence: TGTGCTAGTGGTTTGCCGGGAGGGCAAGGTACCGGTGAGCAGTTCTTC.